This T cell receptor (beta chain) was found in a study of blood T cell repertoires in COVID-19. CDR1 and CDR2 (germline): MNHEY, SMNVEV (reference sequence). The J segment lost 7 bases and the V segment lost 0 bases, leaving 2 bases of the junction unmatched. The CDR3 extends over 13 amino acids. Libraries were prepared by immunoSEQ multiplex PCR; TCRdb keeps only in-frame clonotypes and omits some of them. Counted here are tens of thousands of clones, approximately 86% occurring once; the ten biggest clones make up around 12%. The chain recombines TRBV27 with TRBJ1-2, with 7 positions matching TRBD1. Sequencing was done on a sample of peripheral blood. The sequence came from a human donor in a cohort sampled during active COVID-19. CDR3 bases: TGTGCCAGCAGTTTATCCAGGGGGGCTGGCTACACCTTC. Its translation: CASSLSRGAGYTF.